A selection of T cell receptor beta chains follows, all from one sample in a study of cytomegalovirus exposure and HLA in healthy donors. Only in-frame clones appear in the TCRdb table, and some are missing; sequencing was by immunoSEQ multiplex PCR. The table records 150,000 or so clones, about three quarters of them present only once. Sequencing was done on a sample of PBMCs. These receptors all come from a man aged 45-65 years in good health and CMV-seropositive. Both conserved end residues are part of each CDR3. Fields, in order: V gene, CDR3 protein.

v_call: TRBV6-5
cdr3_aa: CASRRGPASEKLFF

v_call: TRBV6-4
cdr3_aa: CASSEDGGANEQFF

v_call: TRBV27
cdr3_aa: CASSYTSGGAHEQFF

v_call: TRBV7-8
cdr3_aa: CASSLDREHEQYF

v_call: TRBV14
cdr3_aa: CASSQDRTGDSYEQYF

v_call: TRBV7-9
cdr3_aa: CASSLQGSETQYF

v_call: TRBV2
cdr3_aa: CASSADTLGGYTF

v_call: TRBV5-1
cdr3_aa: CASSLAGTGGDEQFF

v_call: TRBV6-4
cdr3_aa: CASRGTGDPEAFF

v_call: TRBV2
cdr3_aa: CASSDLTGGRTQYF

v_call: TRBV6-5
cdr3_aa: CASRTGLVLPETQYF

v_call: TRBV7-6
cdr3_aa: CASSLAQGNTEAFF

v_call: TRBV7-8
cdr3_aa: CASSVNRVSYGYTF

v_call: TRBV5-1
cdr3_aa: CASSLGRREETQYF

v_call: TRBV5-1
cdr3_aa: CASSLAGRNTGELFF

v_call: TRBV5-6
cdr3_aa: CASSRSRGVGYEQYF

v_call: TRBV28
cdr3_aa: CASRPFTSGGYEQYF

v_call: TRBV6-5
cdr3_aa: CASSFYSGANYEQYF

v_call: TRBV7-8
cdr3_aa: CASSRGDGIQETQYF

v_call: TRBV28
cdr3_aa: CASSLWTGSSGNTIYF

v_call: TRBV19
cdr3_aa: CASRGQGPLNTEAFF

v_call: TRBV7-8
cdr3_aa: CASSPSLVRVGSSRETQYF

v_call: TRBV5-6
cdr3_aa: CASSRQGSSTEAFF

v_call: TRBV4-3
cdr3_aa: CASSLGPIGGMNSPLHF

v_call: TRBV28
cdr3_aa: CASYYNFYGYTF

v_call: TRBV4-2
cdr3_aa: CASSRQNTEAFF

v_call: TRBV20-1
cdr3_aa: CSAPSGGAKFF

v_call: TRBV4-1
cdr3_aa: CASSQIGARKGVGANVLTF

v_call: TRBV15
cdr3_aa: CATSRDGASTDTQYF

v_call: TRBV6-1
cdr3_aa: CASSKGPHNEQFF

v_call: TRBV7-5
cdr3_aa: CARSLVEGGSGREKLFF

v_call: TRBV6-5
cdr3_aa: CASRTSGTDTQYF

v_call: TRBV7-2
cdr3_aa: CASSLTRETEAFF

v_call: TRBV19
cdr3_aa: CASRRTSGGPNTGELFF

v_call: TRBV28
cdr3_aa: CASSFTGLNTEAFF

v_call: TRBV30
cdr3_aa: CAWRAGVMNTEAFF

v_call: TRBV18
cdr3_aa: CASSPGHPNQPQHF

v_call: TRBV5-8
cdr3_aa: CASSLIGGQVGEQYF

v_call: TRBV29-1
cdr3_aa: CSVIGGQGEGGYTF

v_call: TRBV7-9
cdr3_aa: CASSLAPQVEGGYTF

v_call: TRBV2
cdr3_aa: CASSEQYSGNTIYF

v_call: TRBV7-9
cdr3_aa: CATQGRYPEAFF

v_call: TRBV5-4
cdr3_aa: CASSPNRLAGGNTGELFF

v_call: TRBV30
cdr3_aa: CASKAGTGSYYGYTF

v_call: TRBV5-6
cdr3_aa: CARQAWDTPLAKNIQYF

v_call: TRBV28
cdr3_aa: CASRMTGEVTPQHF

v_call: TRBV7-9
cdr3_aa: CASSFGTHNYGYTF

v_call: TRBV19
cdr3_aa: CASSIGDRGRMAEAFF

v_call: TRBV28
cdr3_aa: CASSLWRPDRAYEQYF

v_call: TRBV6-1
cdr3_aa: CASSNTGAGGYTF

v_call: TRBV7-9
cdr3_aa: CASSVQGDPNTGELFF

v_call: TRBV12-5
cdr3_aa: CASGLDGGTGGETQYF

v_call: TRBV2
cdr3_aa: CAAKEGGADGYTF

v_call: TRBV27
cdr3_aa: CASSASPTGDGNTIYF